The T cell receptor beta chain described here comes from a study of blood T cell repertoires in COVID-19. With V trimmed by 5 bases and J by 5 bases, 4 bases remained unmatched. Germline V gives CDR1 LNHDA, CDR2 SQIVND (reference sequence). This CDR3 has 13 amino acids. As originally analysed: The assay estimated nucleated cells by amplifying reference gene primers. Method: immunoSEQ multiplex PCR; TCRdb's copy keeps in-frame clones and lacks some. Clone size and V and J calls were adopted from that table, with D and trimming inferred from the DNA. The table includes 180,000 or so clones, around 91% detected once.

Sequencing used PBMCs or T cells enriched from blood (not recorded which). The chain combines TRBV19 with TRBJ1-1, with 8 bases lining up with TRBD1. This clonotype was sampled from a woman aged 18-29 years who had recovered from COVID-19. CDR3 loop: CASSSQGGTEAFF. The DNA for the CDR3 is TGTGCCAGTAGTTCACAGGGGGGGACTGAAGCTTTCTTT.